In its sample, the clone carrying this TCR beta chain was seen a few times. This sample was included in a study of patients and donors after allogeneic stem cell transplantation. Each CDR3 protein gets one entry after TCRdb re-called the RT-PCR reads with MiXCR. Of 400,000 to 500,000 distinct CDR3 sequences in the sample, 16% were seen once. Germline V gene data show CDR1 as KGHDR and CDR2 as SFDVKD. CDR3 length: 14 amino acids. Trimming stripped 3 bases from V and 4 bases from J, with 9 bases between. This sequence joins TRBV24-1 and TRBJ2-1; no clear D gene. The sequenced sample was blood, either unsorted or a sorted T cell fraction (not recorded which). The TCR sequence derives from a human donor who was either an allogeneic HSCT recipient or a stem cell or donor lymphocyte infusion donor (not recorded which). It is not recorded whose cells these are; they may come from a transplant donor. The CDR3 here is CATSDGVEYNEQFF. The DNA of the CDR3 is TGTGCCACCAGTGATGGGGTGGAATACAATGAGCAGTTCTTC.